Listed here are 20 T cell receptor beta chains from one sample, sequenced in a study of a mutant IDH1 vaccine in newly diagnosed glioma. Time point meaning: week 5, during vaccination. A single vaccine dose contained 300 ug of mutant IDH1 20-mer peptide, and topical imiquimod was used with it. Using immunoSEQ multiplex PCR, the repertoire was profiled, and TCRdb retains in-frame clones only, with some absent. The data contain around 40,000 clones, 70% to 90% of them singletons. Their target antigens are unknown. Source: PBMCs, taken from a glioma patient whose treatment included an IDH1 peptide vaccine. The receptors originated from a middle-aged man with glioma.

In regard to this clone: The same CDR3 arises from other DNA sequences in this sample as well. The V and J genes are TRBV7-2 and TRBJ2-7, with TRBD1 identical over 9 bases. This CDR3 region has 14 residues. Germline V gene sequence: CDR1 SGHTA, CDR2 FQGNSA. V shed 4 bases and J 6 bases; nucleotides not matched to a gene: 7. For the CDR3, the DNA is TGTGCCAGCAGCTCTAGGACAGGGGAAAGCGAGCAGTACTTC. It translates to CASSSRTGESEQYF.

The chain employs TRBV4-1 and TRBJ2-3, with TRBD2 identical over 16 bases. The CDR3 is 17 amino acids. CDR1 MGHRA and CDR2 YSYEKL come from the germline V gene. V lost 10 bases and J lost 3; bases outside the gene matches: 10. Written as DNA, the CDR3 is TGCGCCACCGGGACTAGCGGGAGGGCCGGAATGACAGATACGCAGTATTTT. This codes for CATGTSGRAGMTDTQYF.

The chain is built from TRBV18 and TRBJ2-4; TRBD1 agrees at 9 bases. The CDR3 spans 18 residues. Germline CDR1 is KGHSH and CDR2 is LQKENI. V was pared by 3 bases and J by 4 bases, with 13 bases of the junction left unmatched. The CDR3 loop is CASSPRPGQTGGKNIQYF. The CDR3 DNA reads TGTGCCAGCTCACCCCGTCCCGGGCAGACAGGGGGTAAAAACATTCAGTACTTC.

The chain joins TRBV19 to TRBJ1-2, with TRBD1 matching 10 bases. From germline, CDR1 is LNHDA and CDR2 SQIVND (reference sequence). The CDR3 sequence is 14 residues long. Losses at the gene ends were 4 bases for V and 4 bases for J; bases not matched to a gene: 3. CDR3 residues: CASSTWTGGYGYTF. The CDR3 nucleotides read TGTGCCAGTAGTACCTGGACAGGGGGCTATGGCTACACCTTC.

The chain uses TRBV7-9 and TRBJ2-5; no reliable D call. In germline, CDR1 is SEHNR, CDR2 FQNEAQ (reference sequence). The V gene lost 1 base and the J gene lost 3 bases, with 3 bases spanning the gap. CDR3 length: 12 amino acids. The CDR3 DNA follows: TGTGCCAGCAGCTTAGGAGAAGAGACCCAGTACTTC. Amino acid sequence: CASSLGEETQYF. The whole variable domain, filled in from reference TRBV7-9 and TRBJ2-5, reads DTGVSQNPRHKITKRGQNVTFRCDPISEHNRLYWYRQTLGQGPEFLTYFQNEAQLEKSRLLSDRFSAERPKGSFSTLEIQRTEQGDSAMYLCASSLGEETQYFGPGTRLLVL.

This clone is labeled medium-sized (0.01 to 0.1%). V usage is TRBV7-2 and J usage is TRBJ1-2, with D tentatively TRBD1 (6 bases). The V gene lost 1 base and the J gene lost 5 bases, with 17 bases spanning the gap. Germline V gene sequence: CDR1 SGHTA, CDR2 FQGNSA. This CDR3 is 16 amino acids long. The CDR3: CASSLEGRGAGYGYTF. CDR3 DNA sequence: TGTGCCAGCAGCTTAGAGGGCCGGGGGGCTGGGTATGGCTACACCTTC.

This clone has a handful of counts. V and J are TRBV5-1 and TRBJ2-2, with TRBD1 matching 10 bases. This CDR3 spans 16 amino acids. From germline, CDR1 is SGHRS and CDR2 YFSETQ. With 0 bases clipped from V and 11 bases from J, the junction kept 10 bases outside the gene matches. The CDR3: CASSLALGTGVSELFF. The CDR3 nucleotides are TGCGCCAGCAGCTTGGCCTTAGGGACAGGGGTCAGTGAGCTGTTTTTT.

This clone has more than one count but fewer than ten. The rearrangement uses TRBV5-5 and TRBJ2-7; 10 bases are a match to TRBD2. Germline V gene sequence: CDR1 SGHKS, CDR2 YYEKEE (reference sequence). V shed 3 bases, J shed 7 bases, and the junction held 16 bases outside the gene matches. The length of the CDR3 is 17 residues. CDR3 sequence (DNA): TGTGCCAGCAGCTACCGATGGACTAGCGGAAAGAGGTGGGAGCAGTACTTC. Its translation: CASSYRWTSGKRWEQYF.

This rearrangement joins TRBV5-5 to TRBJ1-2; D might be TRBD1 (5 bases). The CDR3 covers 15 residues. V lost 5 bases and J lost 7, with 21 bases in between. Germline CDR1 and CDR2: SGHKS and YYEKEE (reference sequence). The CDR3 sequence is CASRPPGGGVFGYTF. In nucleotides, the CDR3 is TGTGCCAGCAGACCACCGGGGGGGGGAGTTTTTGGCTACACCTTC.

The chain employs TRBV7-8 and TRBJ1-3; D perhaps matches TRBD1 (6 bases). Germline V gene data show CDR1 as SGHVS and CDR2 as FQNEAQ. The V end was cut by 1 base, the J end by 4 bases, with 11 bases between. The CDR3 has 15 amino acids. CDR3 DNA sequence: TGTGCCAGCAGCTTAGGAGGGGGGCACGGAAACACCATATATTTT. This sequence encodes CASSLGGGHGNTIYF.

This clone was picked up one time. This chain links TRBV7-2 with TRBJ1-3; 9 nucleotides line up with TRBD1. V was pared by 1 base and J by 11 bases, with 3 bases of the junction left unmatched. The V gene's germline CDR1 is SGHTA and CDR2 FQGNSA. The CDR3 runs to 13 residues. CDR3 DNA sequence: TGTGCCAGCAGCTTAGTCCGACAGGGGGCCATATATTTT. It specifies CASSLVRQGAIYF.

The chain couples TRBV28 to TRBJ1-2; D not resolved. The germline gives CDR1 MDHEN, CDR2 SYDVKM. Trimming took 3 bases from V and 7 from J, leaving 9 bases between them. This CDR3 spans 12 amino acids. DNA for the CDR3: TGTGCCAGCAGTTTCGGGCCCTCTGGCTACACCTTC. Amino acid sequence: CASSFGPSGYTF.

This clone appeared a few times. This chain joins TRBV7-9 and TRBJ2-7; 10 bases align to TRBD2. Germline lookup yields CDR1 SEHNR and CDR2 FQNEAQ (reference sequence). The V and J ends lost 5 bases and 5 bases, in that order; junction bases with no gene match: 12. The length of the CDR3 is 16 residues. CDR3 sequence: CASSQTSSGSGNEQYF. In DNA form, the CDR3 reads TGTGCCAGCAGCCAGACCTCTAGCGGGAGTGGTAACGAGCAGTACTTC.

The chain combines TRBV9 with TRBJ2-1, with D possibly TRBD1 on 7 matching bases. The CDR3 has 16 amino acids. Deletions cut 3 bases from V and 2 bases from J, with 15 bases between. Per germline, CDR1 SGDLS and CDR2 YYNGEE. CDR3 protein: CASSGRGAGPYNEQFF. CDR3 coding DNA: TGTGCCAGCAGCGGCAGGGGGGCGGGCCCCTACAATGAGCAGTTCTTC. Together with reference TRBV9 and TRBJ2-1, the CDR3 gives the full variable domain: DSGVTQTPKHLITATGQRVTLRCSPRSGDLSVYWYQQSLDQGLQFLIQYYNGEERAKGNILERFSAQQFPDLHSELNLSSLELGDSALYFCASSGRGAGPYNEQFFGPGTRLTVL.

V gene TRBV6-4 combines with J gene TRBJ2-3; D is possibly TRBD2 (5 bases). Trimming shortened V by 4 bases and J by 6 bases, and 11 bases separated the two germline ends. The germline V gene has CDR1 MRHNA and CDR2 SNTAGT. This CDR3 has 13 amino acids. The DNA for the CDR3 is TGTGCCAGCAGTGGTGAACGAGGGGATACGCAGTATTTT. This codes for CASSGERGDTQYF.

The rearrangement links TRBV9 to TRBJ2-5, with D tentatively TRBD1 (6 bases). The germline V and J ends were trimmed by 2 bases and 5 bases, with 10 bases remaining between them. The CDR3 runs 13 residues. The germline gives CDR1 SGDLS, CDR2 YYNGEE. CDR3 nucleotides: TGTGCCAGCAGCGTGACAGGAGTCGAGACCCAGTACTTC. Translation gives CASSVTGVETQYF.

V is TRBV4-1 and J is TRBJ2-1; 9 positions agree with TRBD2. Per germline, CDR1 MGHRA and CDR2 YSYEKL. The CDR3 extends over 16 amino acids. V lost 0 bases, J lost 3 bases, and 3 bases stayed unmatched. The CDR3 DNA is TGCGCCAGCAGCCAAGATTCTAGCGGGGTCTACAATGAGCAGTTCTTC. Translating gives CASSQDSSGVYNEQFF.

The J gene is TRBJ2-2, the V gene TRBV7-2; D tentatively reads TRBD1 or TRBD2 (5 bases each). V was pared by 3 bases and J by 5 bases, with 10 bases between. Germline V CDR1 and CDR2: SGHTA, FQGNSA. This CDR3 contains 14 residues. CDR3 region: CASSFRGETGELFF. CDR3 sequence (DNA): TGTGCCAGCAGCTTCCGGGGCGAAACCGGGGAGCTGTTTTTT.

The V gene is TRBV5-4, the J gene TRBJ1-1; 12 bases map to TRBD1. The CDR3 covers 16 residues. J lost 4 bases, V lost 4 bases, and 8 bases had no gene match. Germline V gives CDR1 SGHNT, CDR2 YYREEE (reference sequence). CDR3 in amino acids: CASSPGTGGGGTEAFF. CDR3 nucleotides: TGTGCCAGCAGCCCCGGGACAGGGGGCGGTGGCACTGAAGCTTTCTTT.

The V gene is TRBV11-2, the J gene TRBJ1-1, with a tentative D call TRBD1 (6 bases). Trimming took 2 bases from V and 3 from J, leaving 10 bases between them. The CDR3 is 14 residues long. Germline-derived CDR1 and CDR2 are SGHAT and FQNNGV. The DNA of the CDR3 is TGTGCCAGCAGCTTAAGGGGGACCTACACTGAAGCTTTCTTT. This gives the protein CASSLRGTYTEAFF.